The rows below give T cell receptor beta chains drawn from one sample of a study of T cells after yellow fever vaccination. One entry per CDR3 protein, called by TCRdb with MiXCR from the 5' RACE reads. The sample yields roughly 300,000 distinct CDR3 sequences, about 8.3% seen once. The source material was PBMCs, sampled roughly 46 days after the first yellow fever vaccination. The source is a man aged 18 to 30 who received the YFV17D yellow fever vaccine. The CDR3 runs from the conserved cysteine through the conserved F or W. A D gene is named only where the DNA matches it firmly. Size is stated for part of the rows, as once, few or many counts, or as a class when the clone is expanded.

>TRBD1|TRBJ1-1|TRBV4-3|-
TGCGCCAGCAGCCCAGGGACAGCCCATTTGAACACTGAAGCTTTCTTT
CASSPGTAHLNTEAFF
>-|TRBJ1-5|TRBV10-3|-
TGTGCCATCAGCCCGGCTAAGGGGAATCAGCCCCAGCATTTT
CAISPAKGNQPQHF
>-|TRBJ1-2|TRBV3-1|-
TGTGCCAGCAGCCAAGATCTCGCGGGGAATGGCTACACCTTC
CASSQDLAGNGYTF
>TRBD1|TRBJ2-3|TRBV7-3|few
TGTGCCAGCAGCTTGCCCGACAGGGAGAGACAGTATTTT
CASSLPDRERQYF
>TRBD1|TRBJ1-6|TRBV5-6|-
TGTGCCAGCAGCACCGCGACAGGGGGAAGTAATTCACCCCTCCACTTT
CASSTATGGSNSPLHF
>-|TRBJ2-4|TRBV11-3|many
TGTGCCAGCAGCTTAGATAGCCAGGGTAGCGGCATTCAGTACTTC
CASSLDSQGSGIQYF
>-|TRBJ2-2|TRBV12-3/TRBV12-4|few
TGTGCCAGCAGTTTATGGGCAGCGAACACCGGGGAGCTGTTTTTT
CASSLWAANTGELFF
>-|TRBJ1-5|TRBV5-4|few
TGTGCCAGCAGCCGGGACGGGGTAGGGCCCCAGCATTTT
CASSRDGVGPQHF
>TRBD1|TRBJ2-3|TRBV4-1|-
TGCGTCAGCAGCCAAATTGGGACAGGGATCACAGATACGCAGTATTTT
CVSSQIGTGITDTQYF
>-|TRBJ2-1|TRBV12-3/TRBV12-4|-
TGTGCCAGCAGTTTAGACTCCATCTCCTACAATGAGCAGTTCTTC
CASSLDSISYNEQFF
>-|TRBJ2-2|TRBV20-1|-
TGCAGTGCTCAGAGGCTGGAGTCGAACACCGGGGAGCTGTTTTTT
CSAQRLESNTGELFF
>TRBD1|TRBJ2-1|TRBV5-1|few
TGCGCCAGCAGCACCGGACAGGGGGCCCACAATGAGCAGTTCTTC
CASSTGQGAHNEQFF
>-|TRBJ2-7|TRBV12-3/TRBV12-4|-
TGTGCCAGCACTACGACAGCGCGAGGTTACGAGCAGTACTTC
CASTTTARGYEQYF
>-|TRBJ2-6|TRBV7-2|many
TGTGCCAGCAGCTTAGGGCGGCCCTCTGGGGCCAACGTCCTGACTTTC
CASSLGRPSGANVLTF
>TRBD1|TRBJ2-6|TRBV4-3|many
TGCGCCAGCAGCCAAGGTCTCACAGGGGGAAATGCTGGGGCCAACGTCCTGACTTTC
CASSQGLTGGNAGANVLTF
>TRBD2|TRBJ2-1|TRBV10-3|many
TGTGCCATCACAACGGGGGGAAACCACAATGAGCAGTTCTTC
CAITTGGNHNEQFF
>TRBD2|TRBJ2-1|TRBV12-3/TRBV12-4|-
TGTGCCTCTCTACCGGGGGGATACAATGAGCAGTTCTTC
CASLPGGYNEQFF
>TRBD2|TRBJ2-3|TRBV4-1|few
TGCGCCAGCAGCCCTCTCGTGCGGGGGGGATCAGATACGCAGTATTTT
CASSPLVRGGSDTQYF
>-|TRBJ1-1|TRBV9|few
TGTGCCAGCAGTAGTTGGGACAACACTGAAGCTTTCTTT
CASSSWDNTEAFF
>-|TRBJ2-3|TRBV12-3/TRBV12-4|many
TGTGCCAGCAGTCGGACTGGCACAGATACGCAGTATTTT
CASSRTGTDTQYF
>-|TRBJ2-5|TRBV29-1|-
TGCAGCGTTGAAGGGGGTCTGGGGGGCGGAGAGACCCAGTACTTC
CSVEGGLGGGETQYF
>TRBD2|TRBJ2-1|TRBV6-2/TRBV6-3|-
TGTGCCAGCAGTTACTCGAGGCGGGGGGGCGATGAGCAGTTCTTC
CASSYSRRGGDEQFF
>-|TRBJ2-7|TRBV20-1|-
TGCAGTGGCGAGGACAGAGTAAACTACGAGCAGTACTTC
CSGEDRVNYEQYF
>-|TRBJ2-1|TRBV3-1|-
TGTGCCAGCAGCCAAGATTTCAGGGGCGGGGGAACAACGTTC
CASSQDFRGGGTTF
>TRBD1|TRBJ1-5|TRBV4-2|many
TGTGCCAGCAGCCAATGGGACAGGGGGAGCAATCAGCCCCAGCATTTT
CASSQWDRGSNQPQHF
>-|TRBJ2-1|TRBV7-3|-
TGTGCCAGCAGCTTAACCACGGCAGCCCTCGGTGAGCAGTTCTTC
CASSLTTAALGEQFF
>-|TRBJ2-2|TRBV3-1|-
TGTGCCAGCAGCCCGGGACGTGGGGAGCTGTTTTTT
CASSPGRGELFF
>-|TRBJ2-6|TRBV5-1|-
TGCGCCAGCAGCTCAACCTACTTCTCTGGGGCCAACGTCCTGACTTTC
CASSSTYFSGANVLTF
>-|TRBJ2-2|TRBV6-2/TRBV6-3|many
TGTGCCAGCAGTTACTCGACCCTCTGGGGGGAGCTGTTTTTT
CASSYSTLWGELFF
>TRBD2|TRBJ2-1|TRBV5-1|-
TGCGCCAGCAGCTTGACCGGGGGGGCAAGTGGAAATGAGCAGTTCTTC
CASSLTGGASGNEQFF
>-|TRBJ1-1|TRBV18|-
TGTGCCAGCTCACCGATCTTACAGGGAAGTGGGACTGAAGCTTTCTTT
CASSPILQGSGTEAFF
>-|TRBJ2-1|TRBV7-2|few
TGTGCCAGCAGCTTAGCTGCCGGGGCTAGGGAATACAATGAGCAGTTCTTC
CASSLAAGAREYNEQFF
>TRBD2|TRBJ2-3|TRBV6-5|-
TGTGCCAGCAGATATAGCGGGGGCACAGATACGCAGTATTTT
CASRYSGGTDTQYF
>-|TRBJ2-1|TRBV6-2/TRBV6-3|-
TGTGCCAGCAGTTACGGACCAGGGAGGCGCTCCTACAATGAGCAGTTCTTC
CASSYGPGRRSYNEQFF
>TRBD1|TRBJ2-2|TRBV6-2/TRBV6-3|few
TGTGCCAGCAGTCCTTACGCGAAGGGGACAGCGGTAACCGGGGAGCTGTTTTTT
CASSPYAKGTAVTGELFF
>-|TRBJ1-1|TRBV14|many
TGTGCCAGCAGCCAAGTAACGAACACTGAAGCTTTCTTT
CASSQVTNTEAFF
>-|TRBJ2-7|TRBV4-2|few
TGTGCCAGCAGCCAAGAAGGGATAGCGCGAGAGCAGTACTTC
CASSQEGIAREQYF
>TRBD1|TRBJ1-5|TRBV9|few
TGTGCCAGCAGCTTACAGGGGGCGTCCGGTCAGCCCCAGCATTTT
CASSLQGASGQPQHF
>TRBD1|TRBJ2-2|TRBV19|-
TGTGCCAGTAGTCTTACAGGGGCCGGGGAGCTGTTTTTT
CASSLTGAGELFF
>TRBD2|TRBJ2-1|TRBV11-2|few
TGTGCCAGCAGTCCCCTCGGACTAGCGATGGGTGAGCAGTTCTTC
CASSPLGLAMGEQFF
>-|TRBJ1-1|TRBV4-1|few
TGCGCCAGCAGCCAAGATACTGGACCTAGGAACACTGAAGCTTTCTTT
CASSQDTGPRNTEAFF